This TCR beta chain was captured by sequencing in a study of blood T cell repertoires in COVID-19. Study details: The study drew acute and convalescent COVID-19 samples from the United States, Italy and Spain. In each case, the material was cDNA or gDNA derived from T cells, B-cell-depleted T cells, or PBMCs.

V lost 7 bases and J 4 bases, leaving 22 bases between the germline ends. The CDR3 runs 16 residues. Germline-derived CDR1 and CDR2 are LGHDT and YNNKEL (reference sequence). In the authors' methods: By means of reference gene primer amplification, nucleated cell counts were estimated. Repertoires were generated with immunoSEQ multiplex PCR, while TCRdb's copy carries only in-frame clones and drops some. V and J calls and clone size are those listed in that table; D and trimming were worked out from the DNA. Of 250,000 or so clones detected, 70% to 90% appear once; the ten largest clones hold 3% to 3.5%.

Material for sequencing was peripheral blood. The sequence came from a man aged 18-30 years with active or convalescent COVID-19. The chain is built from TRBV3-1 (or the pseudogene TRBV3-2) and TRBJ1-1, with D perhaps matching TRBD1 (5 bases). The CDR3 reads CASTGGQGLGGTEAFF. In nucleotides, the CDR3 is TGTGCCAGCACGGGTGGGCAGGGACTGGGTGGCACTGAAGCTTTCTTT.